Below are 28 T cell receptor beta chains sequenced from a single sample in a study of T cell responses to AZD1222 COVID-19 vaccine. Data came from immunoSEQ multiplex PCR; TCRdb stores just in-frame clones and leaves some out. The table has fewer than 150,000 clones, 85% to 95% seen once. Sequencing was performed on peripheral blood, taken 28 days after the second AZD1222 dose. The receptors come from an adult who received the AZD1222 COVID-19 vaccine.

This chain connects TRBV27 to TRBJ1-6, with D possibly being TRBD1 (6 bases). Between the trimmed V and J ends, which lost 4 bases and 10 bases, there was a span of 11 bases. Germline values: CDR1 MNHEY, CDR2 SMNVEV (reference sequence). This CDR3 region has 13 residues. Here the CDR3 reads CASSWGQGSPLHF. Here the CDR3 DNA reads TGTGCCAGCAGTTGGGGGCAAGGATCACCCCTCCACTTT.

The DNA of the CDR3 is TGTGCCTGGAGTAAAGTCGGGACTAGCAACAGGGCCCAGTACTTC. Translating gives CAWSKVGTSNRAQYF. The chain carries TRBV30 and TRBJ2-5, with 9 positions matching TRBD2. This CDR3 region has 15 residues. Germline CDR1 is GTSNPN and CDR2 is SVGIG (reference sequence). Trimming cost V 2 bases and J 9 bases; bases outside gene matches: 13. The variable domain in full, completed from reference TRBV30 and TRBJ2-5, reads SQTIHQWPATLVQPVGSPLSLECTVEGTSNPNLYWYRQAAGRGLQLLFYSVGIGQISSEVPQNLSASRPQDRQFILSSKKLLLSDSGFYLCAWSKVGTSNRAQYFGPGTRLLVL.

The chain uses TRBV6-4 and TRBJ2-1, with TRBD2 matching over 8 bases. The germline gives CDR1 MRHNA, CDR2 SNTAGT. There are 16 residues in the CDR3. Trimming cost V 5 bases and J 0 bases; bases outside gene matches: 6. The CDR3 loop reads CASSNRAGGSYNEQFF. The DNA for the CDR3 is TGTGCCAGCAGTAACAGGGCGGGGGGCTCCTACAATGAGCAGTTCTTC.

Details on this clone: One junction end does not reproduce the germline sequence, and a read error may be involved. This chain connects TRBV10-3 to TRBJ1-2, with 7 bases that match TRBD1. The CDR3 runs 15 residues. Per germline, CDR1 ENHRY and CDR2 SYGVKD. CDR3 sequence reads: CVSGGTAGVGFAYTF. CDR3 DNA: TGCGTCAGTGGGGGGACAGCCGGAGTGGGTTTCGCCTACACCTTC.

The chain employs TRBV3-1 (or the pseudogene TRBV3-2) and TRBJ1-2; the D gene is possibly TRBD1 (6 bases). V shed 5 bases and J shed 8 bases, with 24 bases lying between them. Germline V gives CDR1 LGHDT, CDR2 YNNKEL (reference sequence). The CDR3 length is 16 residues. The CDR3 DNA follows: TGTGCCAGCAGCTCGGACAGCGGGGCAGGGCGAGGGGGCTACACCTTC. It translates to CASSSDSGAGRGGYTF.

The chain employs TRBV14 and TRBJ1-1; possible D gene TRBD1, 6 bases. Trimming removed 0 bases at V and 5 bases at J, with 22 bases between. The CDR3 length is 18 residues. Per germline, CDR1 SGHDN and CDR2 FVKESK. The CDR3 DNA reads as TGTGCCAGCAGCCAAGATCCCCCCCTTCCAGGGGATTTGACTGAAGCTTTCTTT. Encoded protein: CASSQDPPLPGDLTEAFF.

This chain links TRBV3-1 (or the pseudogene TRBV3-2) with TRBJ1-1, with 11 positions matching TRBD1. Germline V gene lookup returns CDR1 LGHDT and CDR2 YNNKEL (reference sequence). The CDR3 spans 17 residues. The J segment lost 3 bases and the V segment lost 0 bases, leaving 6 bases of the junction unmatched. This chain's CDR3 is CASSQEVRTGGDTEAFF. The CDR3 DNA reads as TGTGCCAGCAGCCAAGAGGTGCGGACAGGGGGCGACACTGAAGCTTTCTTT.

V usage is TRBV27 and J usage is TRBJ2-1, with D hard to call. There are 13 residues in the CDR3. Germline V CDR1 and CDR2: MNHEY, SMNVEV (reference sequence). V lost 5 bases and J lost 4, with 9 bases in between. The CDR3 loop is CASSHSKYNEQFF. CDR3 DNA: TGTGCCAGCAGTCACTCCAAGTACAATGAGCAGTTCTTC.

This clone occurred once. The chain uses TRBV11-2 and TRBJ2-1; D may be TRBD1 (5 bases). The V gene lost 0 bases and the J gene lost 5 bases, with 14 bases spanning the gap. The V gene's germline CDR1 is SGHAT and CDR2 FQNNGV. CDR3 length: 16 amino acids. The CDR3 sequence is CASSLDLGQADNEQFF. The CDR3 coding sequence is TGTGCCAGCAGCTTAGATCTGGGGCAGGCCGACAATGAGCAGTTCTTC.

V gene TRBV29-1 combines with J gene TRBJ2-1; 8 nucleotides match TRBD1. The germline gives CDR1 SQVTM, CDR2 ANQGSEA. The V segment lost 4 bases and the J segment 8 bases; nucleotides outside the gene matches: 4. The length of the CDR3 is 12 residues. CDR3 residues: CSVAQGAYEQFF. The CDR3 coding sequence is TGCAGCGTTGCGCAGGGGGCGTATGAGCAGTTCTTC.

The rearrangement links TRBV7-9 to TRBJ1-5; no clear D. Trimming took 0 bases from V and 6 from J, leaving 6 bases between them. This CDR3 comprises 13 residues. Germline V CDR1 and CDR2: SEHNR, FQNEAQ (reference sequence). CDR3 bases: TGTGCCAGCAGCTTAGCAGGGTCTCAGCCCCAGCATTTT. This encodes CASSLAGSQPQHF.

The chain is built from TRBV6-5 and TRBJ1-2, with 11 bases aligning to TRBD1. Germline CDR1 and CDR2: MNHEY and SVGAGI. Losses at the gene ends were 7 bases for V and 8 bases for J; bases not matched to a gene: 9. This CDR3 contains 14 residues. CDR3 DNA: TGTGCCAGCACTGGGACAGGGGGACTTAGAGGCTACACCTTC. Its protein product is CASTGTGGLRGYTF.

This chain links TRBV7-9 with TRBJ1-2; D perhaps matches TRBD1 (6 bases). The germline V and J ends were trimmed by 7 bases and 7 bases, with 22 bases remaining between them. The germline gives CDR1 SEHNR, CDR2 FQNEAQ (reference sequence). The CDR3 is 15 residues long. The CDR3 nucleotides read TGTGCCAGCACCCGGGGGGCTAGGAACGAGGCTGGCTACACCTTC. Its protein product is CASTRGARNEAGYTF.

There are a few counts of this clone. The chain carries TRBV11-2 and TRBJ2-3, with TRBD2 matching over 10 bases. Trimming took 2 bases from V and 4 from J; bases not matched to a gene: 9. This CDR3 spans 17 amino acids. Germline assignment: CDR1 SGHAT and CDR2 FQNNGV. The CDR3: CASSLISGLAGADTQYF. DNA of the CDR3: TGTGCCAGCAGCTTAATTTCTGGCCTAGCGGGAGCAGATACGCAGTATTTT.

This rearrangement joins TRBV28 to TRBJ1-2; 7 bases match TRBD1. CDR1 and CDR2 (germline): MDHEN, SYDVKM. V dropped 5 bases and J dropped 2; count of bases not matched to a gene: 5. This CDR3 is 14 amino acids long. As DNA, the CDR3 is TGTGCCAGCAGTACTAGGGGGCTGAACTATGGCTACACCTTC. This encodes CASSTRGLNYGYTF.

The chain uses TRBV10-3 and TRBJ1-1; D remains ambiguous. V lost 2 bases and J 8 bases, leaving 9 bases between the germline ends. Germline V gene lookup returns CDR1 ENHRY and CDR2 SYGVKD. This CDR3 is built from 12 residues. As DNA, the CDR3 is TGTGCCATCAGTGAGATAACGCGAGAAGCTTTCTTT. Translated: CAISEITREAFF.

In its sample, this clone ranks as medium-sized (0.01 to 0.1%). The CDR3 nucleotides read TGTGCCAGCAGTTACTCAATAGAGTCCGCGGGCGAGCAGTACGTC. It is translated as CASSYSIESAGEQYV. The rearrangement uses TRBV6-6 and TRBJ2-7; D might be TRBD2 (5 bases). Germline-derived CDR1 and CDR2 are MNHNY and SVGAGI (reference sequence). This CDR3 contains 15 residues. V was pared by 0 bases and J by 6 bases, with 15 bases between.

The count of this clone is one. This chain uses TRBV3-1 (or the pseudogene TRBV3-2) with TRBJ1-1; D ambiguous. Trimming shortened V by 1 base and J by 0 bases, and 3 bases separated the two germline ends. CDR3 length: 13 residues. Germline lookup yields CDR1 LGHDT and CDR2 YNNKEL (reference sequence). This CDR3 reads CASSQVMNTEAFF. As DNA, the CDR3 is TGTGCCAGCAGCCAAGTTATGAACACTGAAGCTTTCTTT.

Points on this clone: The junction departs from the called germline gene at one end, perhaps through a read error. The V and J genes are TRBV28 and TRBJ1-1; no clear D. From germline, CDR1 is MDHEN and CDR2 SYDVKM. The CDR3 is 12 residues long. The CDR3 nucleotides are TGTGCCAGCAGTTTTTTATATAACGGCCCCGTCTTT. Amino acids: CASSFLYNGPVF.

The V call is TRBV6-5, the J call TRBJ1-2, with 10 nucleotides matching TRBD1. Trimming removed 1 base from V and 8 bases from J; junction bases left unmatched: 4. Germline-derived CDR1 and CDR2 are MNHEY and SVGAGI. The CDR3 contains 14 residues. CDR3 DNA sequence: TGTGCCAGCAGTTACTACGGGACAGGGGACGGCTACACCTTC. This sequence encodes CASSYYGTGDGYTF.

The chain carries TRBV5-4 and TRBJ2-5, with 8 bases that match TRBD2. Germline CDR1 reads SGHNT; CDR2 reads YYREEE (reference sequence). Trimming cost V 2 bases and J 6 bases; bases outside gene matches: 6. The CDR3 length is 14 residues. CDR3 nucleotides: TGTGCCAGCAGCTTAAGCGGGAGCTGGCAGACCCAGTACTTC. Amino acid sequence: CASSLSGSWQTQYF.

This clone showed up just once. The V and J genes are TRBV29-1 and TRBJ1-2; TRBD1 matches 9 bases. The V and J ends lost 1 base and 2 bases, in that order; junction bases with no gene match: 8. The CDR3 runs to 16 residues. Germline values: CDR1 SQVTM, CDR2 ANQGSEA. The CDR3 loop is CSVEGFRGQGNYGYTF. Here the CDR3 DNA reads TGCAGCGTTGAAGGTTTTCGGGGACAGGGAAACTATGGCTACACCTTC.

This chain links TRBV7-9 with TRBJ1-4, with 8 nucleotides matching TRBD1. This CDR3 comprises 17 residues. Germline V gene data show CDR1 as SEHNR and CDR2 as FQNEAQ (reference sequence). Trimming took 4 bases from V and 6 from J; bases not matched to a gene: 13. CDR3 residues: CASSSQGAPGMDEKLFF. CDR3 in DNA: TGTGCCAGCAGCTCCCAGGGGGCCCCGGGCATGGATGAAAAACTGTTTTTT.

The chain links TRBV11-1 to TRBJ1-1; a weak D match, TRBD1 (5 bases). Germline assignment: CDR1 SGHAT and CDR2 FQDESV (reference sequence). This CDR3 has 14 amino acids. V lost 5 bases to trimming and J lost 4 bases, with 14 bases between them. CDR3 in amino acids: CASSLGHHGTEAFF. The CDR3 DNA sequence: TGTGCCAGCAGCCTCGGACATCACGGCACTGAAGCTTTCTTT.

CDR3 residues: CSASARSSTREQYF. The CDR3 region has the DNA TGCAGTGCTAGTGCCCGGAGTTCCACGCGCGAGCAGTACTTC. The chain uses TRBV20-1 and TRBJ2-7; D gene unclear. The V gene lost 3 bases and the J gene lost 6 bases, with 18 bases spanning the gap. Germline CDR1 is DFQATT and CDR2 is SNEGSKA (reference sequence). CDR3 length equals 14 residues.

A note on this clone: The same CDR3 can be traced to other DNA sequences in this sample. V gene TRBV19 combines with J gene TRBJ1-1, with 8 bases identical to TRBD1. Germline assignment: CDR1 LNHDA and CDR2 SQIVND (reference sequence). Trimming took 5 bases from V and 1 from J; bases not matched to a gene: 0. The CDR3 sequence is 13 residues long. This CDR3 reads CASSGQGNTEAFF. CDR3 DNA: TGTGCCAGTAGTGGACAGGGGAACACTGAAGCTTTCTTT.

Here the CDR3 reads CSVEHGNYGYTF. CDR3 DNA: TGCAGCGTTGAGCACGGAAACTATGGCTACACCTTC. This chain links TRBV29-1 with TRBJ1-2, with D hard to call. CDR1 and CDR2 from the germline V gene are SQVTM and ANQGSEA. The CDR3 sequence is 12 residues long. Trimming cost V 3 bases and J 2 bases, with 7 bases left between them.

The chain has TRBV28 and TRBJ1-2; 7 nucleotides agree with TRBD1. V lost 5 bases, J lost 5 bases, and 8 bases stayed unmatched. CDR3 length: 14 residues. Germline CDR1 is MDHEN and CDR2 is SYDVKM. The CDR3 spells CASSLGAGGYGYTF. CDR3 bases: TGTGCCAGCAGTCTGGGGGCAGGGGGATATGGCTACACCTTC.